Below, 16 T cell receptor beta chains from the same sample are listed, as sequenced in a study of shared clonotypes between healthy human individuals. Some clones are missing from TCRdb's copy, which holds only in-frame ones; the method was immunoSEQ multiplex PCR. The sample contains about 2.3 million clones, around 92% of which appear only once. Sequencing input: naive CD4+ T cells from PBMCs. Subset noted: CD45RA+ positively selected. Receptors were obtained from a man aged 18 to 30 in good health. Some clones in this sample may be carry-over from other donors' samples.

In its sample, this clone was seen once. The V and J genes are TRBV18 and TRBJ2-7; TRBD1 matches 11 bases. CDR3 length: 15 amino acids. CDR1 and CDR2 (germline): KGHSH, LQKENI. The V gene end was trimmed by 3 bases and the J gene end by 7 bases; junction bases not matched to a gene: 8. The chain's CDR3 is CASSPGTGGFEEQYF. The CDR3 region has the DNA TGTGCCAGCTCACCCGGGACAGGGGGATTTGAGGAGCAGTACTTC.

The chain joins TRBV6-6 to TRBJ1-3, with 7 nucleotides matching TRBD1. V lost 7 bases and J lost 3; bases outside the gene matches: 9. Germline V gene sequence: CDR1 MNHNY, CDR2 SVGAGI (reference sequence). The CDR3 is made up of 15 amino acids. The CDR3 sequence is CASNRQQGFGNTIYF. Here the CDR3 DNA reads TGTGCCAGCAATAGACAACAGGGGTTTGGAAACACCATATATTTT.

The CDR3: CASSLSPGTGGQPQHF. The CDR3 nucleotides are TGTGCCAGCAGCTTGTCGCCCGGGACAGGGGGCCAGCCCCAGCATTTT. V usage is TRBV5-5 and J usage is TRBJ1-5; TRBD1 matches 12 bases. The V gene's germline CDR1 is SGHKS and CDR2 YYEKEE (reference sequence). The CDR3 runs 16 residues. The V segment lost 1 base and the J segment 7 bases; nucleotides outside the gene matches: 6.

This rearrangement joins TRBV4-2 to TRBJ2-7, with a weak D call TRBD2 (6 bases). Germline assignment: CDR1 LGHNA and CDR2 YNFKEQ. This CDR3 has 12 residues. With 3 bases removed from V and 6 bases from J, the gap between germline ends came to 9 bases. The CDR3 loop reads CASSQAEGEQYF. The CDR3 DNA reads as TGTGCCAGCAGCCAGGCGGAGGGCGAGCAGTACTTC.

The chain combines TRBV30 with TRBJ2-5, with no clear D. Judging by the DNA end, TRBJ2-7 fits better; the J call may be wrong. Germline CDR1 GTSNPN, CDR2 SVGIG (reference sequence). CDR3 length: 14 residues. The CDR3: CAWSVIQYNYEQYF. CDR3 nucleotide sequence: TGTGCCTGGAGTGTAATACAGTATAACTACGAGCAGTACTTC.

CDR3: CATSLGENQPQHF. The CDR3 coding sequence is TGTGCCACCTCGTTGGGTGAGAATCAGCCCCAGCATTTT. The gene calls are TRBV18 and TRBJ1-5; no clear D gene. Trimming took 10 bases from V and 4 from J, leaving 14 bases between them. CDR1 KGHSH and CDR2 LQKENI come from the germline V gene. The CDR3 loop spans 13 amino acids.

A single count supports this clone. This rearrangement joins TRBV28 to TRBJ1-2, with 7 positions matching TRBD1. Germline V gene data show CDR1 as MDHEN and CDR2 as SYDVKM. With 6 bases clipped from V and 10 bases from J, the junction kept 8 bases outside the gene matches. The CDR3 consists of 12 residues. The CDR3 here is CASRLTGTDYTF. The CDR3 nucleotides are TGTGCCAGCAGGCTAACCGGGACAGACTACACCTTC.

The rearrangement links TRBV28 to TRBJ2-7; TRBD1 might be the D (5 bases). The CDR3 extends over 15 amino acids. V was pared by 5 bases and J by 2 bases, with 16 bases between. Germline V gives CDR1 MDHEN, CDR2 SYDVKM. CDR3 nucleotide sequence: TGTGCCAGCAGTCCTGCCCGAACAGGAGCCTACGAGCAGTACTTC. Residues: CASSPARTGAYEQYF.

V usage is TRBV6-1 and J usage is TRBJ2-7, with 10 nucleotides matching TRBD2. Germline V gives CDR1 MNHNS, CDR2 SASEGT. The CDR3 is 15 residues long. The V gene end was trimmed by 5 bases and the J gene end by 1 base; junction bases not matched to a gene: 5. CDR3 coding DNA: TGTGCCAGCAGTACGCCGACTAGCGGGTCCTACGAGCAGTACTTC. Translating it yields CASSTPTSGSYEQYF.

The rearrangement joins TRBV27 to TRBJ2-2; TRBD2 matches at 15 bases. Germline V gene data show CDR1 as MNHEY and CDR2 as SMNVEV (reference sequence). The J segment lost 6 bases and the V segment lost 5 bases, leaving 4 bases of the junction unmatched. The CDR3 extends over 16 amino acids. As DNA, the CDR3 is TGTGCCAGCAGTCCTCGGACTAGCGGGAGGGCCGGGGAGCTGTTTTTT. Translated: CASSPRTSGRAGELFF.

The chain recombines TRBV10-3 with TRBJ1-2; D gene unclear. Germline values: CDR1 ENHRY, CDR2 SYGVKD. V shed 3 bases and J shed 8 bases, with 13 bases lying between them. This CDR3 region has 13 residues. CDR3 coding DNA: TGTGCCATCAGTGAAGGGAGGGAAGGAGGCTACACCTTC. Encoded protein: CAISEGREGGYTF.

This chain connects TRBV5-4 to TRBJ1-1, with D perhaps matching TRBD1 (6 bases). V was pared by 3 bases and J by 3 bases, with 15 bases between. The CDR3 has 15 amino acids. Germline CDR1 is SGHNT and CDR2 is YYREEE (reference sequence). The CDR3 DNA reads TGTGCCAGCAGCTCGAGGACAGCGGTGGACACTGAAGCTTTCTTT. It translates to CASSSRTAVDTEAFF.

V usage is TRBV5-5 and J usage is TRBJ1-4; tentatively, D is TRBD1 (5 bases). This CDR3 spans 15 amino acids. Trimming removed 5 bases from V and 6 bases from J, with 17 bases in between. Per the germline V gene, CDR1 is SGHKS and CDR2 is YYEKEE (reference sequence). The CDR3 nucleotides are TGTGCCAGCAGATTTTACAAGGGAGGGGATGAAAAACTGTTTTTT. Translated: CASRFYKGGDEKLFF.

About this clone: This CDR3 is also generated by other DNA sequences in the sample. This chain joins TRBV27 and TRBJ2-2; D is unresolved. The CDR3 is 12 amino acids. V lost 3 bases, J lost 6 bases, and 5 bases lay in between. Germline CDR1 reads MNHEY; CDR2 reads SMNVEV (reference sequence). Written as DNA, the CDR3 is TGTGCCAGCAGTTTCCTGGCCGGGGAGCTGTTTTTT. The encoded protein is CASSFLAGELFF.

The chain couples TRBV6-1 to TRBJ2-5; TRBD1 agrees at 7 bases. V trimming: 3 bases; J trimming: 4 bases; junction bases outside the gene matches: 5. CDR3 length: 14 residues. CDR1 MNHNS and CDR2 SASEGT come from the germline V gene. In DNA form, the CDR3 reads TGTGCCAGCAGTGAGTACAGGGGCACAGAGACCCAGTACTTC. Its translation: CASSEYRGTETQYF.

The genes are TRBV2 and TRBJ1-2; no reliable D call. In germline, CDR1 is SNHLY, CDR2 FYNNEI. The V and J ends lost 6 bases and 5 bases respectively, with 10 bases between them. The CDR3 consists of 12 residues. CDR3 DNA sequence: TGTGCCAGCAGCCCCGACCGTTATGGCTACACCTTC. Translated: CASSPDRYGYTF.